The clone carrying this TCR beta chain was observed a handful of times. Its antigen is currently unknown. The germline V gene encodes CDR1 SQVTM and CDR2 ANQGSEA. Trimming pared 7 bases from V and 4 bases from J, leaving 4 bases between. CDR3 length: 9 residues. This sample was taken from a study of response to subunit inactivated influenza vaccine. Findings and caveats of the study: Authors suggested each seasonal influenza vaccination recruits few new T cells.

From the RT-PCR reads, TCRdb called clonotypes with MiXCR, one entry per CDR3 protein. The repertoire includes more than 600,000 distinct CDR3 sequences, around 18% of them detected once, and about a tenth sits in the top ten. V and J are TRBV29-1 and TRBJ1-2; D gene unclear. Sequenced here: PBMCs from blood, sampled 4 to 6 days after vaccination. The origin of this receptor is a man in his forties or fifties who received an inactivated influenza vaccine. The CDR3 here is CSETYGYTF. CDR3 nucleotides: TGCAGCGAAACCTATGGCTACACCTTC. The full variable domain, its missing parts supplied by reference TRBV29-1 and TRBJ1-2, is SAVISQKPSRDICQRGTSLTIQCQVDSQVTMMFWYRQQPGQSLTLIATANQGSEATYESGFVIDKFPISRPNLTFSTLTVSNMSPEDSSIYLCSETYGYTFGSGTRLTVV.